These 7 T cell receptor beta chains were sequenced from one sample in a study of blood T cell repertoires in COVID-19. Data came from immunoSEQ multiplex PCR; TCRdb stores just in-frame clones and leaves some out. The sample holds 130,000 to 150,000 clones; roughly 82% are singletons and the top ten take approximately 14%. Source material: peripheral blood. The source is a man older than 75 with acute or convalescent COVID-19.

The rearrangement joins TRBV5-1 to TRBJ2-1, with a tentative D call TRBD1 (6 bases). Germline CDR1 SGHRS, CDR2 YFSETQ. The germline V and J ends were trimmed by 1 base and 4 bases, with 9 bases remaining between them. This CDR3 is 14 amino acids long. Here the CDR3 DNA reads TGCGCCAGCAGCTTGACCAGGGGATACAATGAGCAGTTCTTC. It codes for CASSLTRGYNEQFF.

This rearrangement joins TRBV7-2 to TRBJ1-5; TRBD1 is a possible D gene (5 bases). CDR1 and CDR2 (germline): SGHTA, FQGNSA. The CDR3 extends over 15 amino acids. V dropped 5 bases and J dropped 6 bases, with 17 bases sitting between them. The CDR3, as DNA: TGTGCCAGCAGCACGGGAGGCAGGGCGAGTCAGCCCCAGCATTTT. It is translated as CASSTGGRASQPQHF.

The CDR3 sequence is CASSPLGSAGYGYTF. The CDR3 coding sequence is TGTGCCAGCTCACCACTCGGAAGTGCAGGCTATGGCTACACCTTC. The chain is built from TRBV18 and TRBJ1-2; D not certain. Trimming stripped 1 base from V and 4 bases from J, with 13 bases between. CDR1 is KGHSH, CDR2 LQKENI, per germline. The CDR3 runs 15 residues.

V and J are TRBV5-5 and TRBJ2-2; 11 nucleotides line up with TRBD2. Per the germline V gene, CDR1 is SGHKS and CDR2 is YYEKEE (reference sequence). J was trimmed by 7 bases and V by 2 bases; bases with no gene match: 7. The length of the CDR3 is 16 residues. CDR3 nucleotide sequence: TGTGCCAGCAGCTTATTGACTAGCGGGGTCGGCGGGGAGCTGTTTTTT. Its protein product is CASSLLTSGVGGELFF.

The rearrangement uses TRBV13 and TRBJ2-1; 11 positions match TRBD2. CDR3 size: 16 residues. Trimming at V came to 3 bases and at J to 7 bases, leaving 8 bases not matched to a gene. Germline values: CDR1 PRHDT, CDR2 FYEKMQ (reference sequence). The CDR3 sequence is CASSFETSGASNEQFF. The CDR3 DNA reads TGTGCCAGCAGCTTTGAGACTAGCGGGGCGTCAAATGAGCAGTTCTTC. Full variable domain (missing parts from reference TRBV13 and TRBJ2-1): AAGVIQSPRHLIKEKRETATLKCYPIPRHDTVYWYQQGPGQDPQFLISFYEKMQSDKGSIPDRFSAQQFSDYHSELNMSSLELGDSALYFCASSFETSGASNEQFFGPGTRLTVL.

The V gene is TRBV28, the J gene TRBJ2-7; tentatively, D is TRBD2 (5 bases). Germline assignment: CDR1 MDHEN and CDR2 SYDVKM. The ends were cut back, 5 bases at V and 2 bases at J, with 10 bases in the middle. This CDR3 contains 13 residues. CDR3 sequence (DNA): TGTGCCAGCAGTATTCCGGGGACCTACGAGCAGTACTTC. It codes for CASSIPGTYEQYF.

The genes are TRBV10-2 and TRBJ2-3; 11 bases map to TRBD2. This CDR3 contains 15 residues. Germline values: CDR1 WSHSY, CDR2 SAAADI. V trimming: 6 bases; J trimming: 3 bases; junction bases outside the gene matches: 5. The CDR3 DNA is TGCGCCAGCAGAGATCTAGCGGGGGGAACAGATACGCAGTATTTT. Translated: CASRDLAGGTDTQYF.